This TCR beta chain emerged from a study of cytomegalovirus exposure and HLA in healthy donors. As for this clone: Its antigen is not known.

Whole-study findings and limits: The classifier reportedly diagnosed cytomegalovirus status with high sensitivity and specificity. There were around 160 TCR beta chains listed as cytomegalovirus-associated. Specificity for CMV antigens was confirmed in vitro for a few of the CMV-associated chains.

The germline V gene encodes CDR1 SGDLS and CDR2 YYNGEE. The CDR3 is 15 residues long. Unmatched junction bases numbered 6, after V lost 0 bases and J lost 6 bases. Clones were read by immunoSEQ multiplex PCR, and TCRdb kept only the in-frame ones, dropping some. The sample consists of 250,000 to 300,000 clones, about 86% of them appearing once. Sample: PBMCs. This receptor was identified in a woman younger than 30 in good health and CMV-seronegative. The chain uses TRBV9 and TRBJ2-1; 7 nucleotides match TRBD2. The CDR3 sequence: CASSVVTGGLNEQFF. DNA of the CDR3: TGTGCCAGCAGCGTAGTGACGGGAGGACTCAATGAGCAGTTCTTC.